The 24 T cell receptor beta chains presented below share a single source sample, sequenced in a study of early T cells in non-severe SARS-CoV-2 infection. TCRdb re-called the 5' RACE reads with MiXCR, one entry per CDR3 protein. The data show some 57,000 distinct CDR3 sequences, 7.5% to 9% seen once. The material was whole blood, obtained at baseline. Receptor source: an adult who was a healthcare worker with PCR-confirmed SARS-CoV-2 infection or an uninfected control (not recorded which).

This clonotype was counted at least ten times. The rearrangement joins TRBV6-5 to TRBJ2-7, with D tentatively TRBD1 or TRBD2 (5 bases each). The germline V and J ends were trimmed by 0 bases and 5 bases, with 17 bases remaining between them. CDR3 size: 16 residues. Germline-derived CDR1 and CDR2 are MNHEY and SVGAGI. The CDR3 loop reads CASSYSNARARDEQYF. The CDR3, as DNA: TGTGCCAGCAGTTACTCGAATGCCAGGGCGAGGGACGAGCAGTACTTC.

This clonotype was picked up many times. This chain uses TRBV24-1 with TRBJ2-1; 10 nucleotides match TRBD2. CDR3 size: 13 residues. The germline CDR1 and CDR2 sequences are KGHDR and SFDVKD. The V segment lost 11 bases and the J segment 8 bases; nucleotides outside the gene matches: 8. CDR3 region: CASSLAGGYEQFF. CDR3 sequence (DNA): TGTGCCAGCTCTTTAGCGGGAGGTTATGAGCAGTTCTTC.

This clonotype was counted between two and nine times. V gene TRBV6-2 or TRBV6-3 combines with J gene TRBJ2-1; D is possibly TRBD1 or TRBD2 (5 bases each). The CDR3 length is 16 residues. The germline V gene encodes CDR1 MNHEY and CDR2 SVGEGT. Trimming shortened V by 5 bases and J by 6 bases, and 20 bases separated the two germline ends. CDR3 sequence reads: CASSPTAEGPSNEQFF. In nucleotides, the CDR3 is TGTGCCAGCAGTCCCACCGCAGAGGGGCCGAGCAATGAGCAGTTCTTC.

J is TRBJ2-6 and V is TRBV12-3 or TRBV12-4, with no clear D. Trimming left V 4 bases short and J 11 bases short, with 21 bases between. There are 16 residues in the CDR3. Here the CDR3 DNA reads TGTGCCAGCAGTTACTCCGGCTCTCTGAGGTTAGACGTCCTGACTTTC. As protein: CASSYSGSLRLDVLTF.

This clonotype was observed many times. The CDR3 DNA sequence: TGTGCCAGCAGCTCGGGACTAGCGGATTACGAGCAGTACTTC. Translated, it gives CASSSGLADYEQYF. V and J are TRBV7-9 and TRBJ2-7, with 11 bases matching TRBD2. Germline V CDR1 and CDR2: SEHNR, FQNEAQ (reference sequence). The V segment lost 4 bases and the J segment 4 bases; nucleotides outside the gene matches: 3. This CDR3 is built from 14 residues.

This chain uses TRBV5-1 with TRBJ2-7; tentative D call: TRBD2 (7 bases). The CDR3 covers 14 residues. Between the trimmed V and J ends, which lost 6 bases and 2 bases, there was a span of 15 bases. Germline V CDR1 and CDR2: SGHRS, YFSETQ. The CDR3 DNA is TGCGCCAGCACACGGGGGGACATCACCTACGAGCAGTACTTC. Its translation: CASTRGDITYEQYF. Drawing the rest from reference TRBV5-1 and TRBJ2-7, the complete variable domain is KAGVTQTPRYLIKTRGQQVTLSCSPISGHRSVSWYQQTPGQGLQFLFEYFSETQRNKGNFPGRFSGRQFSNSRSEMNVSTLELGDSALYLCASTRGDITYEQYFGPGTRLTVT.

This clonotype was observed a few times. The chain employs TRBV11-2 and TRBJ1-1; 8 bases map to TRBD1. The V gene end was trimmed by 4 bases and the J gene end by 10 bases; junction bases not matched to a gene: 5. This CDR3 has 12 residues. The V gene's germline CDR1 is SGHAT and CDR2 FQNNGV. For the CDR3, the DNA is TGTGCCAGCAGCTCCGACAGGGGCGGAGCTTTCTTT. Translation: CASSSDRGGAFF.

This clonotype has ten or more counts. The rearrangement links TRBV20-1 to TRBJ2-7; D gene unclear. Germline values: CDR1 DFQATT, CDR2 SNEGSKA (reference sequence). The CDR3 sequence is 12 residues long. Between the trimmed V and J ends, which lost 4 bases and 0 bases, there was a span of 7 bases. CDR3 protein: CSATLRSYEQYF. The CDR3 DNA is TGCAGTGCTACACTCCGCTCCTACGAGCAGTACTTC.

This clonotype was seen a few times. The chain couples TRBV29-1 to TRBJ1-3; D may be TRBD1 (5 bases). Germline loops: CDR1 SQVTM, CDR2 ANQGSEA. CDR3 length equals 12 residues. In DNA form, the CDR3 reads TGCAGTCTCAAAGGGGAAGGAAACACCATATATTTT. This translates into CSLKGEGNTIYF. Variable domain in full (rest from reference TRBV29-1 and TRBJ1-3): SAVISQKPSRDICQRGTSLTIQCQVDSQVTMMFWYRQQPGQSLTLIATANQGSEATYESGFVIDKFPISRPNLTFSTLTVSNMSPEDSSIYLCSLKGEGNTIYFGEGSWLTVV.

The chain recombines TRBV12-2 with TRBJ2-1; the table's TRBD2 call for D was not verified on the DNA. TRBV12-2 is marked as a pseudogene. The CDR3 totals 14 residues. The DNA of the CDR3 is TGTGCAAGTCGGCGGACTAGCGGAAACAATGAGCAGTTCTTC. Amino acids: CASRRTSGNNEQFF.

This clonotype has only a few counts. The chain employs TRBV29-1 and TRBJ2-1; the D call may be TRBD1 or TRBD2 (5 bases each). The CDR3 spans 17 residues. V gave up 1 base and J gave up 2 bases, with 18 bases separating them. Germline CDR1 SQVTM, CDR2 ANQGSEA. The CDR3 region is CSVEGPPRDAAYNEQFF. As DNA, the CDR3 is TGCAGCGTTGAAGGTCCGCCCCGGGACGCCGCCTACAATGAGCAGTTCTTC.

The rearrangement joins TRBV5-1 to TRBJ2-2, with D maybe TRBD1 (6 bases). Trimming pared 3 bases from V and 0 bases from J, leaving 15 bases between. From germline, CDR1 is SGHRS and CDR2 YFSETQ. This CDR3 contains 17 residues. The CDR3, as DNA: TGCGCCAGCAGCTCACCCCCAGGACAGCCGAACACCGGGGAGCTGTTTTTT. It specifies CASSSPPGQPNTGELFF.

This clonotype was counted at least ten times. The V gene is TRBV19, the J gene TRBJ2-3; TRBD2 matches at 10 bases. After removal of 4 bases from V and 6 bases from J, the junction contained 13 bases not matched to a gene. The CDR3 totals 17 residues. CDR1 LNHDA and CDR2 SQIVND come from the germline V gene (reference sequence). The CDR3 here is CASSTWGVTSGKDTQYF. The CDR3 DNA reads TGTGCCAGTAGTACCTGGGGCGTTACTAGCGGGAAGGATACGCAGTATTTT.

This clonotype was counted between two and nine times. V is TRBV5-4 and J is TRBJ2-5; D is undetermined. V was shortened by 0 bases and J by 2 bases, with 8 bases between the two germline ends. Germline CDR1 reads SGHNT; CDR2 reads YYREEE (reference sequence). The CDR3 extends over 14 amino acids. CDR3: CASSLGRNQETQYF. Here the CDR3 DNA reads TGTGCCAGCAGCTTGGGGCGGAATCAAGAGACCCAGTACTTC.

The sample holds many counts of this clonotype. The chain combines TRBV13 with TRBJ2-3, with D possibly TRBD1 on 5 matching bases. CDR3 length: 13 residues. CDR1 PRHDT and CDR2 FYEKMQ come from the germline V gene (reference sequence). The V and J ends lost 8 bases and 1 base respectively, with 10 bases between them. The CDR3: CASDIGGTDTQYF. CDR3 DNA sequence: TGTGCCAGCGACATAGGGGGCACAGATACGCAGTATTTT.

This chain connects TRBV2 to TRBJ2-3; D unclear. The V gene's germline CDR1 is SNHLY and CDR2 FYNNEI. The CDR3 totals 13 residues. Trimming cost V 5 bases and J 0 bases, with 6 bases left between them. The CDR3 reads CASSTFSTDTQYF. CDR3 coding DNA: TGTGCCAGCAGTACTTTTAGCACAGATACGCAGTATTTT. Using reference TRBV2 and TRBJ2-3 for the parts outside the CDR3, the full variable domain is EPEVTQTPSHQVTQMGQEVILRCVPISNHLYFYWYRQILGQKVEFLVSFYNNEISEKSEIFDDQFSVERPDGSNFTLKIRSTKLEDSAMYFCASSTFSTDTQYFGPGTRLTVL.

This clonotype has a count of ten or more. V usage is TRBV14 and J usage is TRBJ1-1; D call uncertain. The CDR3 has 17 residues. Germline-derived CDR1 and CDR2 are SGHDN and FVKESK. V was clipped by 1 base and J by 2 bases, with 17 bases between them. The CDR3 protein is CASSQAPIRGKNTEAFF. CDR3 in DNA: TGTGCCAGCAGCCAAGCCCCTATAAGAGGTAAAAACACTGAAGCTTTCTTT.

The V gene is TRBV10-2, the J gene TRBJ2-2; a weak D match, TRBD2 (6 bases). The CDR3 runs 13 residues. Germline V gene lookup returns CDR1 WSHSY and CDR2 SAAADI. The DNA for the CDR3 is TGCGCTCGATCCGCGGGAACCACCGGGGAGCTGTTTTTT. It codes for CARSAGTTGELFF.

This clonotype occurred a few times. The chain has TRBV11-3 and TRBJ1-1; 7 nucleotides agree with TRBD1. Germline loops: CDR1 SGHNT, CDR2 YENEEA. V was pared by 5 bases and J by 5 bases, with 8 bases of the junction left unmatched. The CDR3 sequence is 14 residues long. CDR3 residues: CASSLEGAGTEAFF. In DNA form, the CDR3 reads TGTGCCAGCAGCCTGGAGGGGGCCGGAACTGAAGCTTTCTTT.

Ten or more counts support this clonotype. The gene calls are TRBV20-1 and TRBJ2-1, with TRBD2 matching 14 bases. Germline V CDR1 and CDR2: DFQATT, SNEGSKA (reference sequence). The CDR3 contains 16 residues. J lost 8 bases, V lost 5 bases, and 11 bases had no gene match. The CDR3 protein is CSADAGTSGSFYEQFF. In DNA, the CDR3 is TGCAGTGCTGACGCCGGGACTAGCGGGAGTTTCTATGAGCAGTTCTTC.

This clonotype was found a few times. V and J are TRBV14 and TRBJ2-1, with D tentatively TRBD2 (6 bases). Germline assignment: CDR1 SGHDN and CDR2 FVKESK. V was clipped by 3 bases and J by 8 bases, with 14 bases between them. There are 14 residues in the CDR3. CDR3 sequence: CASSHLGTRDEQFF. The CDR3 DNA reads TGTGCCAGCAGCCATTTGGGGACTCGGGATGAGCAGTTCTTC.

This clonotype was found a few times. This chain joins TRBV3-1 and TRBJ2-1, with a weak D call TRBD2 (5 bases). V was trimmed by 4 bases and J by 14 bases, leaving 12 bases between them. The V gene's germline CDR1 is LGHDT and CDR2 YNNKEL (reference sequence). The CDR3 spans 11 residues. CDR3 DNA sequence: TGTGCCAGCAGCCCAGGAGGCCGCAAGTTCTTC. It yields the protein CASSPGGRKFF.

The CDR3 is CASSLAERGAVDTQYF. CDR3 sequence (DNA): TGCGCCAGCAGCTTGGCCGAGCGGGGGGCGGTAGATACGCAGTATTTT. This chain links TRBV5-1 with TRBJ2-3; 9 positions agree with TRBD2. The CDR3 is made up of 16 amino acids. J lost 5 bases, V lost 0 bases, and 7 bases had no gene match. Germline CDR1 reads SGHRS; CDR2 reads YFSETQ.

This clonotype was observed at least ten times. The chain uses TRBV7-9 and TRBJ2-2, with TRBD2 as a possible D gene (5 bases). With 3 bases removed from V and 2 bases from J, the gap between germline ends came to 10 bases. The CDR3 is 15 amino acids. In germline, CDR1 is SEHNR, CDR2 FQNEAQ (reference sequence). CDR3 residues: CASSFGGFNTGELFF. CDR3 DNA sequence: TGTGCCAGCAGCTTTGGAGGATTCAACACCGGGGAGCTGTTTTTT.